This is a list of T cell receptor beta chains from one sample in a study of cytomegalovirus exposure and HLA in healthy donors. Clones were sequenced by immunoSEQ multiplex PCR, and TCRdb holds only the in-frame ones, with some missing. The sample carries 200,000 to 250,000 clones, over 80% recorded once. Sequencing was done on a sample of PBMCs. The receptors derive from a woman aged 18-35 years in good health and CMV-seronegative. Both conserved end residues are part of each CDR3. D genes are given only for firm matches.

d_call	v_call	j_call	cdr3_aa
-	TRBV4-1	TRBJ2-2	CASRSLGSTGELFF
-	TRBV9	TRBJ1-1	CASSAGSRAAEAFF
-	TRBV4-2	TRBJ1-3	CASSQDKGSGNTIYF
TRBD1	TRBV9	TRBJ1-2	CASSATTGAKGGYTF
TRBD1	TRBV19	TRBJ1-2	CASSIIPGQGLGYTF
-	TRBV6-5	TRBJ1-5	CASSYQQGTQPQHF
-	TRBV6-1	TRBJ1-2	CASTSTRANYGYTF
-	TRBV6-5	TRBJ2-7	CASSYSRGRVSEQYF
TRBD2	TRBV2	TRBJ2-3	CASRPGGQDTQYF
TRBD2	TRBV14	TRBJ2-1	CASSQSGLVGREQFF
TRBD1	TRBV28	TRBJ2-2	CASWTGVEYTGELFF
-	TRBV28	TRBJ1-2	CASSLVQVYGYTF
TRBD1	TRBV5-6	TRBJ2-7	CASSFFDRAYEQYF
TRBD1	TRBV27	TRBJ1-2	CASRNEATGGYGYTF
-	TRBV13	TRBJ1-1	CASSLNSLGTEAFF
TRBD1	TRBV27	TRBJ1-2	CASSLTKQGHYGYTF
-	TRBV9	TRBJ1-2	CASSVESNSNYGYTF
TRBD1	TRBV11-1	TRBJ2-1	CASSLGQGQQFF
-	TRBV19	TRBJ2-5	CASSIVGLGETQYF
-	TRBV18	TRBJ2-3	CASSPRRSTDTQYF
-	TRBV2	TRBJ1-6	CASRGTTAGSPLHF
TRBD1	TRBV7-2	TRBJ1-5	CASRGGTGVNQPQHF
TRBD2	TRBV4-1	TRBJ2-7	CASSQDRGWLAGDYEQYF
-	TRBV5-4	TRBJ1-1	CASSFSFTEAFF
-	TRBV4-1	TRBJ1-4	CASSRPRGGAITNEKLFF
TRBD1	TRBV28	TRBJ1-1	CASRTGGNTEAFF
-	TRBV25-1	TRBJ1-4	CASSDPTAAEKLFF
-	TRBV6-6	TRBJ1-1	CASSHSGSKNTEAFF
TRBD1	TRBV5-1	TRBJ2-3	CASTIGAGGRGTDTQYF
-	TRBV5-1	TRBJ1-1	CASSLAWAGAEAFF
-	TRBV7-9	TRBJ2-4	CASSPQGPNIQYF
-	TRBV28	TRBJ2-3	CASSQGGDTDTQYF
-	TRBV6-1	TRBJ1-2	CASSEGQPSYGYTF
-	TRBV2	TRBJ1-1	CAGSADRNTEAFF
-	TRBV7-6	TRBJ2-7	CASSLKGDEQYF
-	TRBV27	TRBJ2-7	CASSLSGPYEQYF
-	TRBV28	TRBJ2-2	CASSLHPSSVPTGELFF
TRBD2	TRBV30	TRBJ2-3	CAWTEGLAGTADTQYF
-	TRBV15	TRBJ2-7	CATSRDQVTSYEQYF
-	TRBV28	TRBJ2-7	CASTPAGPHYEQYF
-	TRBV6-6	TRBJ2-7	CASSYSRAGGYEQYF
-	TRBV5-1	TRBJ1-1	CASSPRTVQLNTEAFF
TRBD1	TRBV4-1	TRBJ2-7	CASSPPGQGFYEQYF
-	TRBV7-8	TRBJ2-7	CASSLRRHEQYF
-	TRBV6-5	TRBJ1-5	CASGEDGINQPQHF
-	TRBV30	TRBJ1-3	CAWTGLYSGNTIYF
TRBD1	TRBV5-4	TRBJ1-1	CASSDRTGPFEAFF
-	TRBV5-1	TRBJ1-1	CASSPTSTLNTEAFF
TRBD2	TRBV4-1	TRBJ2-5	CASSGRLAGEETQYF
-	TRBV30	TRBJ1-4	CACTASATGIDEKLFF
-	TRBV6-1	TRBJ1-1	CASSDVSGEWKGAFF
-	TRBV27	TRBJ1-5	CASMELGAGNQPQHF
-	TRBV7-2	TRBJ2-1	CASSLGGGYNEQFF
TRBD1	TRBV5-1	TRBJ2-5	CASSQTGGLKTQYF